This TCR beta chain was sequenced during a study of blood T cell repertoires in COVID-19. At the level of the study: The United States, Italy and Spain were the sources of the acute and convalescent COVID-19 samples.

With 3 bases clipped from V and 5 bases from J, the junction kept 7 bases outside the gene matches. The CDR3 is made up of 16 amino acids. Germline CDR1 MDHEN, CDR2 SYDVKM. The participants were between 18 and 89 years old and came from fewer than 25 US areas. Cohort assignment relied on participant-reported clinical history. Per the study methods: Cell counts per sample came from amplifying reference gene primers. The table came from immunoSEQ multiplex PCR; TCRdb's copy has only in-frame clones and leaves some out. V and J calls and clone size are as listed in that table; D and trimming were resolved from the DNA. The sample includes fewer than 200,000 clones, 80% to 90% of them seen just once.

Sequencing used PBMCs or T cells enriched from blood (not recorded which). This chain uses TRBV28 with TRBJ2-1; TRBD2 matches 10 bases. The receptor's source is a woman aged 18-29 years who had recovered from COVID-19. CDR3 sequence (DNA): TGTGCCAGCAGTTTTCTGGGGCTAGCGGGAGACAATGAGCAGTTCTTC. Its translation is CASSFLGLAGDNEQFF.